This T cell receptor beta chain comes out of a study of blood T cell repertoires in COVID-19. The overall study: Researchers got acute and convalescent COVID-19 samples from the United States, Italy and Spain. T cells, B-cell-depleted T cells, or PBMCs supplied cDNA or gDNA.

The V gene's germline CDR1 is KGHDR and CDR2 SFDVKD. V trimming: 9 bases; J trimming: 5 bases; junction bases outside the gene matches: 4. The CDR3 extends over 12 amino acids. How the authors handled the data: Amplified reference gene primers provided the basis for estimating nucleated cell counts. Repertoires were generated with immunoSEQ multiplex PCR, while TCRdb's copy carries only in-frame clones and drops some. The V and J calls and clone size come from that table; D and trimming were worked out from the DNA. The data contain about 140,000 clones, almost 85% of them singletons. Sequencing was performed on peripheral blood. This sequence was found in a man in his forties or fifties with acute or convalescent COVID-19. The rearrangement joins TRBV24-1 to TRBJ1-2; 8 nucleotides align to TRBD1. This CDR3 is CATQDRDYGYTF. The CDR3 coding sequence is TGTGCCACCCAGGACAGGGATTATGGCTACACCTTC.